These 8 T cell receptor beta chains were all obtained from the same sample, sequenced in a study of cytomegalovirus exposure and HLA in healthy donors. The PCR contained 60 Vbeta and 13 Jbeta primers. Using immunoSEQ multiplex PCR, the repertoire was profiled, and TCRdb retains in-frame clones only, with some absent. The table shows under 70,000 clones, with approximately 80% occurring only once. The source material was PBMCs. The origin of the receptors is a female donor in good health and CMV-seronegative.

This chain connects TRBV19 to TRBJ2-1, with TRBD2 identical over 12 bases. In germline, CDR1 is LNHDA, CDR2 SQIVND (reference sequence). Trimming removed 1 base from V and 4 bases from J; junction bases left unmatched: 5. The CDR3 runs to 17 residues. The CDR3 region is CASSIVRTSGVYNEQFF. CDR3 nucleotide sequence: TGTGCCAGTAGTATAGTCCGGACTAGCGGGGTTTACAATGAGCAGTTCTTC.

This clone was detected only once. V is TRBV6-1 and J is TRBJ1-1; 10 bases match TRBD1. Germline CDR1 MNHNS, CDR2 SASEGT. The CDR3 has 16 amino acids. Germline trimming cut 4 bases from V and 5 bases from J; bases unmatched to any gene: 10. Here the CDR3 DNA reads TGTGCCAGCAGTGTGTCGACAGGGGGCTTTGGAACTGAAGCTTTCTTT. Protein product: CASSVSTGGFGTEAFF.

This sequence joins TRBV29-1 and TRBJ2-1; 9 bases are shared with TRBD1. CDR3 length: 14 residues. CDR1 SQVTM and CDR2 ANQGSEA come from the germline V gene. Trimming took 4 bases from V and 2 from J; bases not matched to a gene: 3. CDR3 coding DNA: TGCAGCGTTGCTGGACAGGGGACCTACAATGAGCAGTTCTTC. Translated: CSVAGQGTYNEQFF.

The chain has TRBV30 and TRBJ1-6, with no clear D. V lost 1 base and J 9 bases, leaving 10 bases between the germline ends. Germline CDR1 GTSNPN, CDR2 SVGIG (reference sequence). This CDR3 has 13 residues. CDR3 amino acids: CAWSGARGSPLHF. The CDR3 DNA reads TGTGCCTGGAGTGGAGCACGAGGTTCACCCCTCCACTTT.

On this clone itself: Compared with germline, one end of the junction differs, possibly owing to a read error. The chain has TRBV7-2 and TRBJ1-4, with no clear D. The CDR3 loop spans 13 amino acids. The V gene's germline CDR1 is SGHTA and CDR2 FQGNSA. CDR3 residues: CASSLEEGEKLFF. As DNA, the CDR3 is TGTGCCAGCAGTTTAGAAGAGGGTGAAAAACTGTTTTTT. Supplemented by reference TRBV7-2 and TRBJ1-4, the full variable domain reads GAGVSQSPSNKVTEKGKDVELRCDPISGHTALYWYRQSLGQGLEFLIYFQGNSAPDKSGLPSDRFSAERTGGSVSTLTIQRTQQEDSAVYLCASSLEEGEKLFFGSGTQLSVL.

The J gene is TRBJ2-2, the V gene TRBV7-3; TRBD2 agrees at 14 bases. Germline CDR1 and CDR2: SGHTA and FQGTGA. With 3 bases clipped from V and 6 bases from J, the junction kept 3 bases outside the gene matches. The CDR3 is made up of 16 amino acids. The CDR3 here is CASSLTSGGASGELFF. The DNA for the CDR3 is TGTGCCAGCAGCTTGACTAGCGGGGGGGCCTCCGGGGAGCTGTTTTTT.

Notes on this clone: This sample also contains other DNA sequences that code for the same CDR3. The chain links TRBV13 to TRBJ1-2; D gene unclear. Germline values: CDR1 PRHDT, CDR2 FYEKMQ (reference sequence). Trimming stripped 3 bases from V and 8 bases from J, with 31 bases between. This CDR3 spans 19 amino acids. CDR3 nucleotides: TGTGCCAGCAGCTTTAGGATTCGGGAAAGGTCTGGACTAGGCTACGGCTACACCTTC. Its translation: CASSFRIRERSGLGYGYTF.

This clone was observed a few times. The chain recombines TRBV7-9 with TRBJ1-1; perhaps TRBD1 as D (6 bases). Deletions cut 3 bases from V and 1 base from J, with 9 bases between. Germline-derived CDR1 and CDR2 are SEHNR and FQNEAQ (reference sequence). This CDR3 contains 14 residues. The CDR3: CASSLSDRNTEAFF. The CDR3 DNA sequence: TGTGCCAGCAGCTTGTCGGACAGGAACACTGAAGCTTTCTTT.